Below, 29 T cell receptor beta chains from the same sample are listed, as sequenced in a study of cytomegalovirus exposure and HLA in healthy donors (TCRdb year 2017). The library was obtained by the immunoSEQ multiplex PCR assay. A mixture of 60 forward primers for TCR Vbeta segments and 13 reverse primers for TCR Jbeta segments was used in the multiplex PCR. TCRdb re-hosts the immuneACCESS table, in-frame sequences only. Its copies lack some clones; in the studies checked, an unresolved V gene accounts for under half of them, and the cause for the rest is not known. This sample has about 140,000 clones in its table, and roughly 79% of those were observed once. In total, the top ten clones hold approximately 1.5% of the sample. Sequencing was carried out using PBMCs. Source of these receptors: a young man in good health and CMV-seropositive.

The chain couples TRBV7-9 to TRBJ1-4; tentative D call: TRBD1 (5 bases). From germline, CDR1 is SEHNR and CDR2 FQNEAQ (reference sequence). CDR3 length: 15 amino acids. V was cut by 5 bases and J by 7 bases, with 17 bases left in between. In nucleotides, the CDR3 is TGTGCCAGCAGCCCTGGTCAGGGCGGGACTGAAAAACTGTTTTTT. Amino acid sequence: CASSPGQGGTEKLFF.

As to this clone: Other DNA sequences of this sample code for an identical CDR3. This chain uses TRBV9 with TRBJ2-1, with 8 bases matching TRBD2. The germline gives CDR1 SGDLS, CDR2 YYNGEE. The CDR3 totals 17 residues. V lost 2 bases and J lost 0; bases outside the gene matches: 7. The CDR3 region is CASSVPERGSSYNEQFF. The DNA of the CDR3 is TGTGCCAGCAGCGTCCCCGAGCGGGGGAGCTCCTACAATGAGCAGTTCTTC. Variable domain in full (rest from reference TRBV9 and TRBJ2-1): DSGVTQTPKHLITATGQRVTLRCSPRSGDLSVYWYQQSLDQGLQFLIQYYNGEERAKGNILERFSAQQFPDLHSELNLSSLELGDSALYFCASSVPERGSSYNEQFFGPGTRLTVL.

Regarding this clone: Other DNA sequences within the sample encode an identical CDR3. The chain links TRBV18 to TRBJ1-2; TRBD1 aligns across 7 bases. Per germline, CDR1 KGHSH and CDR2 LQKENI. V shed 2 bases, J shed 3 bases, and the junction held 3 bases outside the gene matches. The CDR3 runs 14 residues. As DNA, the CDR3 is TGTGCCAGCTCACCATCCGGGACAGACTATGGCTACACCTTC. It encodes CASSPSGTDYGYTF.

This chain connects TRBV9 to TRBJ2-6, with a weak D call TRBD2 (5 bases). From germline, CDR1 is SGDLS and CDR2 YYNGEE. The CDR3 contains 20 residues. Trimming removed 3 bases at V and 0 bases at J, with 22 bases between. For the CDR3, the DNA is TGTGCCAGCAGCGCGCTTGAGGGCAGCTACCTCCTCTCTGGGGCCAACGTCCTGACTTTC. It is translated as CASSALEGSYLLSGANVLTF.

This chain joins TRBV16 and TRBJ2-7; D perhaps matches TRBD2 (6 bases). Germline CDR1 is KGHSY and CDR2 is FQNENV. There are 15 residues in the CDR3. Trimming removed 1 base from V and 1 base from J, with 11 bases in between. CDR3 sequence reads: CASSQFLAQSYEQYF. CDR3 nucleotide sequence: TGTGCCAGCAGCCAATTCCTAGCGCAGTCCTACGAGCAGTACTTC. The whole variable domain, filled in from reference TRBV16 and TRBJ2-7, reads GEEVAQTPKHLVRGEGQKAKLYCAPIKGHSYVFWYQQVLKNEFKFLISFQNENVFDETGMPKERFSAKCLPNSPCSLEIQATKLEDSAVYFCASSQFLAQSYEQYFGPGTRLTVT.

CDR3 in DNA: TGCGCCAGCAGCCCAGGAACCTCTGGAAACACCATATATTTT. As protein: CASSPGTSGNTIYF. This chain connects TRBV5-1 to TRBJ1-3, with D hard to call. CDR3 length equals 14 residues. The V end was cut by 4 bases, the J end by 0 bases, with 8 bases between. Germline V gene data show CDR1 as SGHRS and CDR2 as YFSETQ.

The rearrangement joins TRBV19 to TRBJ1-5; 12 bases are shared with TRBD1. Losses at the gene ends were 0 bases for V and 0 bases for J; bases not matched to a gene: 12. The CDR3 runs to 21 residues. Germline CDR1 and CDR2: LNHDA and SQIVND (reference sequence). The CDR3 bases are TGTGCCAGTAGTATAGATTCGAGAGGGGGACAGGGGGCCTTTAGCAATCAGCCCCAGCATTTT. Protein product: CASSIDSRGGQGAFSNQPQHF.

The chain couples TRBV6-1 to TRBJ2-4, with 8 bases aligning to TRBD1. Trimming took 6 bases from V and 6 from J; bases not matched to a gene: 4. The CDR3 has 13 residues. Per the germline V gene, CDR1 is MNHNS and CDR2 is SASEGT. The CDR3 coding sequence is TGTGCCAGCAGCCGGGACAGGTCAAACATTCAGTACTTC. Protein sequence: CASSRDRSNIQYF.

As concerns this clone: At one boundary the junction diverges from the germline segment, which might be a read error. The V gene is TRBV6-8, the J gene TRBJ2-7; tentative D call: TRBD2 (5 bases). CDR3 length equals 10 residues. Germline V gives CDR1 MNHGY, CDR2 SAAAGT. CDR3 in amino acids: CAGRTGEQYF. The CDR3 nucleotides are TGTGCCGGCAGAACGGGGGAGCAGTACTTC.

The chain joins TRBV7-6 to TRBJ2-1; 7 nucleotides agree with TRBD1. Germline assignment: CDR1 SGHVS and CDR2 FNYEAQ. This CDR3 contains 11 residues. J gave up 11 bases and V 5 bases, and 3 bases lay outside the gene matches. The CDR3, as DNA: TGTGCCAGCAGCCCAGGGGGTAAGCAGTTCTTC. This sequence encodes CASSPGGKQFF.

Here the CDR3 DNA reads TGTGCCAGCTCACGGGACAGCCAAATGAACACTGAAGCTTTCTTT. Its protein product is CASSRDSQMNTEAFF. The chain links TRBV18 to TRBJ1-1; TRBD1 aligns across 7 bases. Trimming removed 4 bases from V and 0 bases from J; junction bases left unmatched: 5. Looked up from germline, CDR1 is KGHSH and CDR2 is LQKENI. This CDR3 comprises 15 residues.

The CDR3 loop is CASSIRGRVKETQYF. As DNA, the CDR3 is TGTGCCAGTAGTATAAGAGGCAGGGTAAAAGAGACCCAGTACTTC. This chain links TRBV19 with TRBJ2-5; D possibly corresponds to TRBD1 (5 bases). Germline V gene sequence: CDR1 LNHDA, CDR2 SQIVND (reference sequence). V lost 2 bases to trimming and J lost 3 bases, with 13 bases between them. This CDR3 has 15 amino acids.

The genes are TRBV2 and TRBJ2-7, with 13 bases lining up with TRBD2. The V segment lost 8 bases and the J segment 2 bases; nucleotides outside the gene matches: 3. Germline V gene data show CDR1 as SNHLY and CDR2 as FYNNEI. The CDR3 contains 14 residues. As DNA, the CDR3 is TGTGCCAGCCAGACTAGCGGGGGGACCTACGAGCAGTACTTC. This encodes CASQTSGGTYEQYF.

The rearrangement links TRBV5-4 to TRBJ2-2, with TRBD2 matching over 11 bases. J gave up 5 bases and V 4 bases, and 7 bases lay outside the gene matches. CDR1 and CDR2 (germline): SGHNT, YYREEE (reference sequence). The CDR3 spans 16 residues. The CDR3 sequence is CASSPLAGGRTGELFF. CDR3 in DNA: TGTGCCAGCAGCCCCTTAGCGGGGGGGCGGACCGGGGAGCTGTTTTTT.

The rearrangement uses TRBV5-7 and TRBJ2-2; a weak D match, TRBD1 (6 bases). TRBV5-7 is an open reading frame whose function is uncertain. The CDR3 consists of 17 residues. The V and J ends lost 4 bases and 1 base respectively, with 17 bases between them. CDR3 residues: CASSAQTGRVNTGELFF. CDR3 bases: TGTGCCAGCAGCGCACAAACAGGGAGAGTGAACACCGGGGAGCTGTTTTTT.

This clone has just a few counts. This sequence joins TRBV13 and TRBJ2-4; TRBD2 agrees at 11 bases. This CDR3 comprises 20 residues. Germline CDR1 and CDR2: PRHDT and FYEKMQ (reference sequence). V dropped 0 bases and J dropped 2; count of bases not matched to a gene: 12. Here the CDR3 DNA reads TGTGCCAGCAGCTTAGGCGGGTTCGATCTAGCGGGGGGTCCCAAAAACATTCAGTACTTC. Its protein is CASSLGGFDLAGGPKNIQYF.

This clone was detected once. The V and J genes are TRBV6-1 and TRBJ1-4; 8 nucleotides agree with TRBD1. Germline V CDR1 and CDR2: MNHNS, SASEGT. Trimming cost V 6 bases and J 7 bases; bases outside gene matches: 4. This CDR3 has 13 residues. CDR3 protein: CASRTGGSEKLFF. The CDR3 DNA reads TGTGCCAGCAGAACAGGGGGTTCTGAAAAACTGTTTTTT.

The chain is built from TRBV9 and TRBJ1-6; 8 positions agree with TRBD1. CDR3 length: 15 residues. The J segment lost 6 bases and the V segment lost 4 bases, leaving 6 bases of the junction unmatched. Germline lookup yields CDR1 SGDLS and CDR2 YYNGEE. The CDR3 region is CASSPSGTGNSPLHF. In nucleotides, the CDR3 is TGTGCCAGCAGCCCCTCCGGGACAGGTAATTCACCCCTCCACTTT.

The V and J genes are TRBV6-5 and TRBJ2-1; the match to TRBD2 covers 9 bases. The CDR3 has 15 amino acids. V gave up 5 bases and J gave up 3 bases; unmatched junction bases: 5. Germline V CDR1 and CDR2: MNHEY, SVGAGI. CDR3 in amino acids: CASSVSGGVYNEQFF. CDR3 nucleotides: TGTGCCAGCAGTGTTAGCGGGGGAGTCTACAATGAGCAGTTCTTC.

The chain has TRBV18 and TRBJ1-1; 7 nucleotides line up with TRBD1. Germline trimming cut 4 bases from V and 1 base from J; bases unmatched to any gene: 9. Looked up from germline, CDR1 is KGHSH and CDR2 is LQKENI. CDR3 length: 16 residues. The CDR3: CASSRNRDSPNTEAFF. CDR3 bases: TGTGCCAGCTCACGAAACCGGGACAGCCCGAACACTGAAGCTTTCTTT. Supplemented by reference TRBV18 and TRBJ1-1, the full variable domain reads NAGVMQNPRHLVRRRGQEARLRCSPMKGHSHVYWYRQLPEEGLKFMVYLQKENIIDESGMPKERFSAEFPKEGPSILRIQQVVRGDSAAYFCASSRNRDSPNTEAFFGQGTRLTVV.

The chain has TRBV7-2 and TRBJ2-5, with D perhaps matching TRBD2 (6 bases). Trimming took 4 bases from V and 4 from J, leaving 13 bases between them. The CDR3 is made up of 14 amino acids. Germline V CDR1 and CDR2: SGHTA, FQGNSA. CDR3 sequence reads: CASSWGLQRETQYF. In DNA, the CDR3 is TGTGCCAGCAGCTGGGGACTGCAGCGAGAGACCCAGTACTTC.

The J gene is TRBJ2-3, the V gene TRBV27; D call uncertain. The V gene lost 5 bases and the J gene lost 4 bases, with 10 bases spanning the gap. CDR3 length: 13 residues. Germline loops: CDR1 MNHEY, CDR2 SMNVEV (reference sequence). As DNA, the CDR3 is TGTGCCAGCAGTATGTATCGGTCAGATACGCAGTATTTT. It specifies CASSMYRSDTQYF.

This clone was seen just once. V and J are TRBV28 and TRBJ1-2, with D unclear. The CDR3 has 15 amino acids. CDR1 and CDR2 from the germline V gene are MDHEN and SYDVKM. V was shortened by 3 bases and J by 4 bases, with 15 bases between the two germline ends. The CDR3 region is CASSFIVREGYGYTF. The CDR3 nucleotides are TGTGCCAGCAGTTTTATAGTGAGGGAGGGCTATGGCTACACCTTC.

The chain has TRBV4-1 and TRBJ1-5, with a weak D call TRBD1 (6 bases). V gave up 0 bases and J gave up 2 bases, with 8 bases separating them. Germline V gives CDR1 MGHRA, CDR2 YSYEKL. The CDR3 has 15 residues. The CDR3 DNA sequence: TGCGCCAGCAGCCAAGATCGGACAGGCAATCAGCCCCAGCATTTT. The encoded protein is CASSQDRTGNQPQHF.

The rearrangement joins TRBV6-6 to TRBJ1-4; D is unclear. V gave up 5 bases and J gave up 3 bases, with 16 bases separating them. Germline V gene sequence: CDR1 MNHNY, CDR2 SVGAGI (reference sequence). The CDR3 sequence is 16 residues long. CDR3 residues: CASSNGGGVSNEKLFF. The CDR3, as DNA: TGTGCCAGCAGTAATGGAGGTGGGGTCTCTAATGAAAAACTGTTTTTT.

V gene TRBV2 combines with J gene TRBJ1-4; tentative D call: TRBD1 (5 bases). Between the trimmed V and J ends, which lost 8 bases and 4 bases, there was a span of 14 bases. The CDR3 runs 14 residues. Germline V gene lookup returns CDR1 SNHLY and CDR2 FYNNEI. The CDR3 sequence: CASRRGGDNEKLFF. Here the CDR3 DNA reads TGTGCCAGCCGCCGGGGGGGTGATAATGAAAAACTGTTTTTT.

The rearrangement joins TRBV7-8 to TRBJ1-1; no clear D. CDR1 is SGHVS, CDR2 FQNEAQ, per germline. The V end lost 2 bases, the J end lost 7 bases, and 14 bases lay between the germline ends. The CDR3 is 14 amino acids. The DNA for the CDR3 is TGTGCCAGCAGCTTAAGTATAGTATCTCTTGAAGCTTTCTTT. This codes for CASSLSIVSLEAFF. The full variable domain, with the rest looked up from reference TRBV7-8 and TRBJ1-1, is GAGVSQSPRYKVAKRGQDVALRCDPISGHVSLFWYQQALGQGPEFLTYFQNEAQLDKSGLPSDRFFAERPEGSVSTLKIQRTQQEDSAVYLCASSLSIVSLEAFFGQGTRLTVV.

Here the CDR3 DNA reads TGTGCCAGCAGTGAAGCGCGGGGACAGGGGAGCCGGGGGAAGCAGTACTTC. Its translation is CASSEARGQGSRGKQYF. The rearrangement links TRBV6-1 to TRBJ2-7; 10 bases map to TRBD1. J was trimmed by 8 bases and V by 0 bases; bases with no gene match: 13. The CDR3 totals 17 residues. CDR1 MNHNS and CDR2 SASEGT come from the germline V gene.

The rearrangement joins TRBV28 to TRBJ2-7; the D is unclear. V was shortened by 8 bases and J by 2 bases, with 7 bases between the two germline ends. The germline gives CDR1 MDHEN, CDR2 SYDVKM. This CDR3 is built from 11 residues. As DNA, the CDR3 is TGTGCCAGCTCAGAAACCTACGAGCAGTACTTC. This encodes CASSETYEQYF.